This entry is about one T cell receptor (beta chain). Its antigen is not known. Without the conserved terminal phenylalanine or tryptophan, this CDR3 likely stems from a read error. These data are taken from a study of molecular identifiers for immune sequencing clone quantification. General study results and limits: Clonotypes topping 20 RNA copies carried over 97% of effector molecules but under 1% of naive ones.

With listed TCR primers and previously described methods, bulk TCR libraries were prepared. TCRdb called the PCR reads again in MiXCR, with one record for every CDR3 protein. The sample contains nearly 8,500 distinct CDR3 sequences, approximately 31% of which appear only once. The sample was naive CD8+ T cells from blood, with Jurkat cell RNA spiked in. Noted subset: FACS-sorted CD8+CD4-CCR7+CD45RA+ naive T cells. The receptor was derived from a human donor in good health. Some libraries in this study had Jurkat cell RNA spiked in.

CDR3 loop: CASSLGQGPYEQYL. CDR3 bases: TGTGCCAGCAGTTTGGGACAGGGCCCCTACGAGCAGTACCTC. The rearrangement uses TRBV6-6 and TRBJ2-7; 9 nucleotides agree with TRBD1. J lost 2 bases, V lost 4 bases, and 3 bases had no gene match. This CDR3 region has 14 residues. The V gene's germline CDR1 is MNHNY and CDR2 SVGAGI (reference sequence).